The 3 T cell receptor beta chains below all came from one sample that was sequenced in a study of blood T cell repertoires in COVID-19. The assay was immunoSEQ multiplex PCR, and TCRdb's table has in-frame clones only and misses some. The table lists about 140,000 clones, about 87% of them singletons. The sample comprised peripheral blood. The receptors stem from a woman between 45 and 65 years old with active or convalescent COVID-19.

The rearrangement uses TRBV11-2 and TRBJ1-1; D is perhaps TRBD1 (6 bases). The CDR3 is 14 residues long. V dropped 0 bases and J dropped 11 bases, with 16 bases sitting between them. Germline CDR1 SGHAT, CDR2 FQNNGV. CDR3 nucleotide sequence: TGTGCCAGCAGCTTAGACATAGCTTCAAGGGGGGCTTTCTTT. It specifies CASSLDIASRGAFF.

This chain uses TRBV30 with TRBJ2-2; D might be TRBD2 (6 bases). V lost 2 bases, J lost 2 bases, and 12 bases lay in between. The CDR3 length is 15 residues. CDR1 is GTSNPN and CDR2 is SVGIG in the germline V gene (reference sequence). The CDR3 region has the DNA TGTGCCTGGAGTCGGGGGAGGTTTAACACCGGGGAGCTGTTTTTT. This encodes CAWSRGRFNTGELFF.

The rearrangement joins TRBV19 to TRBJ2-7; 11 bases line up with TRBD2. CDR3 length equals 16 residues. Germline V lookup: CDR1 LNHDA, CDR2 SQIVND (reference sequence). V shed 5 bases, J shed 5 bases, and the junction held 11 bases outside the gene matches. CDR3 DNA sequence: TGTGCCAGTAGTTCCCGAACTAGCGGGGGATTCCACGAGCAGTACTTC. Residues: CASSSRTSGGFHEQYF.